This T cell receptor beta chain was identified in a study of blood T cell repertoires in COVID-19. The method was immunoSEQ multiplex PCR; TCRdb's version includes in-frame clones alone and lacks a portion of them. The repertoire has a few hundred thousand clones, roughly 86% of them found once; the top ten carry approximately 13%. The TCR originated in an elderly man with acute or convalescent COVID-19. Specimen: peripheral blood.

The CDR3 sequence: CASSLGTQRGTEAFF. The CDR3 region has the DNA TGCGCCAGCAGCCTGGGGACGCAGCGGGGCACTGAAGCTTTCTTT. The chain uses TRBV5-1 and TRBJ1-1; maybe TRBD1 (5 bases). There are 15 residues in the CDR3. The V end was cut by 4 bases, the J end by 4 bases, with 17 bases between. Per the germline V gene, CDR1 is SGHRS and CDR2 is YFSETQ.